The T cell receptor (beta chain) described here comes from a study of T cells expressing NK-cell markers. Findings and limits, study-wide: The contribution of dominant NKG2C+ clonotypes to CD8+ T cells in five to seven donors was roughly 1.0-7.0%.

Germline V lookup: CDR1 SGHTA, CDR2 FQGNSA. The CDR3 runs to 16 residues. What made the TCR beta cDNA was 5'RACE template switching with UMIs. TCRdb re-called the 5' RACE reads; every CDR3 protein appears as one record, without DNA. The sample has about 550,000 distinct CDR3 sequences, and its top ten clones hold approximately 3.6%. Note on this clonotype: The target antigen is unknown.

V and J are TRBV7-2 and TRBJ1-1. Sequencing was carried out using blood T cells: a sorted CD56 or NKG2C T cell subset, CD4+ or CD8+ T cells, or bulk PBMC T cells (not recorded which). This sequence was found in a man in his late teens or twenties in good health. CDR3 in amino acids: CASSLVLRQVNTEAFF.